The rows below give T cell receptor beta chains drawn from one sample of a study of blood T cell repertoires in COVID-19. Some clones are missing from TCRdb's copy, which holds only in-frame ones; the method was immunoSEQ multiplex PCR. The table shows roughly 200,000 clones, with 80% to 90% occurring only once. Sequences were obtained from peripheral blood. The source is a man aged 55 to 70 with acute or convalescent COVID-19. CDR3s include the opening cysteine and the closing phenylalanine or tryptophan. D genes are given only for firm matches. The listing skips clone size in some rows; elsewhere it reads once, few, many or a size class.

clone size	D gene	V gene	J gene	CDR3 protein	CDR3 DNA
once	NA	TRBV3-1/TRBV3-2	TRBJ2-1	CASSQAQGGRTNEQFF	TGTGCCAGCAGCCAAGCCCAAGGAGGGCGGACTAATGAGCAGTTCTTC
NA	TRBD2	TRBV5-1	TRBJ2-1	CASSLAGSGSTYEQFF	TGCGCCAGCAGCTTGGCCGGTAGCGGGAGTACCTATGAGCAGTTCTTC
NA	TRBD2	TRBV4-1	TRBJ2-7	CASSQGGGVLGEQYF	TGCGCCAGCAGCCAAGGGGGAGGGGTCCTCGGCGAGCAGTACTTC
NA	TRBD1	TRBV2	TRBJ1-5	CASRDRGSNQPQHF	TGTGCCAGCAGGGACAGGGGGAGCAATCAGCCCCAGCATTTT
NA	NA	TRBV10-3	TRBJ2-6	CAISESGGGANVLTF	TGTGCCATCAGTGAGTCAGGGGGTGGGGCCAACGTCCTGACTTTC
NA	TRBD1	TRBV3-1/TRBV3-2	TRBJ2-7	CASSHGTGAVYEQYF	TGTGCCAGCAGCCACGGGACAGGGGCCGTCTACGAGCAGTACTTC
NA	NA	TRBV4-1	TRBJ2-1	CASSRERTIGVGANNEQFF	TGCGCCAGCAGCCGAGAACGCACCATTGGAGTAGGGGCAAACAATGAGCAGTTCTTC
few	NA	TRBV6-5	TRBJ2-2	CASSLGTPGELFF	TGTGCCAGCAGCCTTGGGACACCCGGGGAGCTGTTTTTT
NA	TRBD1	TRBV28	TRBJ1-5	CASKPRDRGSQPQHF	TGTGCCAGCAAACCCCGGGACAGGGGGAGTCAGCCCCAGCATTTT
NA	NA	TRBV5-4	TRBJ2-6	CASSLIGANGANVLTF	TGTGCCAGCAGCTTAATTGGGGCTAATGGGGCCAACGTCCTGACTTTC
NA	TRBD1	TRBV2	TRBJ1-6	CASTQTGMNNSPLHF	TGTGCCAGCACCCAGACAGGGATGAATAATTCACCCCTCCACTTT
NA	NA	TRBV5-1	TRBJ2-1	CASSLGEIYNEQFF	TGCGCCAGCAGCTTGGGTGAGATTTACAATGAGCAGTTCTTC
NA	TRBD2	TRBV12-5	TRBJ2-7	CASGSGLAGGFYEQYF	TGTGCTAGTGGTTCAGGACTAGCGGGAGGTTTCTACGAGCAGTACTTC
NA	NA	TRBV19	TRBJ2-3	CASMGVDQGRDTQYF	TGTGCCAGTATGGGCGTGGACCAGGGTAGAGATACGCAGTATTTT
once	TRBD1	TRBV5-6	TRBJ2-2	CASSLTGTGNTGELFF	TGTGCCAGCAGCCTAACCGGGACAGGGAACACCGGGGAGCTGTTTTTT
NA	TRBD1	TRBV10-3	TRBJ2-6	CAISDKDRGSGANVLTF	TGTGCCATCAGTGATAAGGACAGGGGCTCTGGGGCCAACGTCCTGACTTTC
NA	NA	TRBV4-1	TRBJ2-3	CASSSLGPTDTQYF	TGCGCCAGCAGTTCACTAGGGCCAACAGATACGCAGTATTTT
NA	NA	TRBV14	TRBJ2-3	CASSFRLTDTQYF	TGTGCCAGCAGCTTCCGGTTGACAGATACGCAGTATTTT
NA	NA	TRBV5-1	TRBJ1-5	CASSLSGDLIQPQHF	TGCGCCAGCAGCTTGAGCGGGGATCTCATTCAGCCCCAGCATTTT
NA	TRBD2	TRBV5-1	TRBJ2-4	CASSSRLAGGGVAKNIQYF	TGCGCCAGCAGCTCGCGACTAGCGGGAGGCGGGGTGGCCAAAAACATTCAGTACTTC
once	TRBD2	TRBV19	TRBJ2-5	CASTPTSVNQETQYF	TGTGCCAGTACCCCGACTAGCGTGAACCAAGAGACCCAGTACTTC
NA	TRBD1	TRBV2	TRBJ1-5	CASNRQGGNQPQHF	TGTGCCAGCAATCGACAGGGGGGCAATCAGCCCCAGCATTTT
NA	NA	TRBV5-1	TRBJ1-6	CASSLAGRAYSPLHF	TGCGCCAGCAGCTTGGCCGGCAGGGCGTATTCACCCCTCCACTTT
NA	TRBD2	TRBV28	TRBJ2-7	CASSLVVSSGRAGGEQYF	TGTGCCAGCAGTTTAGTAGTATCTAGCGGGAGGGCCGGGGGCGAGCAGTACTTC
NA	TRBD1	TRBV5-8	TRBJ2-5	CASSYQGVVRETQYF	TGTGCCAGCAGCTATCAGGGGGTCGTTCGGGAGACCCAGTACTTC
NA	TRBD2	TRBV4-1	TRBJ2-4	CASSRTSGSQTAINIQYF	TGCGCCAGCAGCCGAACTAGCGGGAGCCAAACGGCAATAAACATTCAGTACTTC
few	TRBD2	TRBV9	TRBJ2-7	CASSVGWASGSYEQYF	TGTGCCAGCAGCGTAGGTTGGGCTAGCGGGAGTTACGAGCAGTACTTC
NA	NA	TRBV11-3	TRBJ1-1	CASSLGGATEAFF	TGTGCCAGCAGCTTGGGAGGGGCCACTGAAGCTTTCTTT
NA	TRBD2	TRBV28	TRBJ2-1	CASSLEASGSNEQFF	TGTGCCAGCAGTTTAGAAGCTAGCGGGAGCAATGAGCAGTTCTTC
NA	NA	TRBV19	TRBJ1-5	CASSIGGVNQPQHF	TGTGCCAGTAGTATCGGAGGGGTCAATCAGCCCCAGCATTTT
NA	NA	TRBV4-2	TRBJ2-5	CASSLRDSGQETQYF	TGTGCCAGCAGCCTCCGGGACTCAGGACAAGAGACCCAGTACTTC
NA	NA	TRBV19	TRBJ1-5	CASQREINQPQHF	TGTGCCAGTCAGCGGGAAATAAATCAGCCCCAGCATTTT
NA	TRBD2	TRBV5-1	TRBJ2-2	CASSDPSGSGELFF	TGCGCCAGCAGCGACCCTAGCGGGAGCGGGGAGCTGTTTTTT
NA	NA	TRBV9	TRBJ2-3	CASSVAQDTQYF	TGTGCCAGCAGCGTAGCACAAGATACGCAGTATTTT
NA	NA	TRBV28	TRBJ2-2	CASSLIPRGIGELFF	TGTGCCAGCAGTTTAATTCCCAGGGGCATCGGGGAGCTGTTTTTT
once	NA	TRBV6-6	TRBJ2-7	CASSYEDIAYEQYF	TGTGCCAGCAGTTACGAGGATATCGCCTACGAGCAGTACTTC
NA	NA	TRBV5-1	TRBJ2-1	CASSLVGLNGYNEQFF	TGCGCCAGCAGCTTGGTGGGCCTTAACGGATACAATGAGCAGTTCTTC
NA	NA	TRBV10-3	TRBJ1-1	CAVTGTAGNTEAFF	TGTGCCGTAACAGGGACCGCTGGGAACACTGAAGCTTTCTTT
NA	NA	TRBV19	TRBJ1-4	CASSPGPSGVNEKLFF	TGTGCCAGTAGTCCGGGCCCTAGCGGGGTAAATGAAAAACTGTTTTTT
NA	TRBD1	TRBV11-3	TRBJ2-2	CASSLGGTGVTGELFF	TGTGCCAGCAGCTTAGGCGGGACAGGGGTCACCGGGGAGCTGTTTTTT
NA	NA	TRBV2	TRBJ2-1	CASRSEGGPGEQFF	TGTGCCAGCAGGTCGGAGGGCGGACCGGGGGAGCAGTTCTTC
NA	TRBD1	TRBV5-4	TRBJ2-7	CASSHRGQGDEQYF	TGTGCCAGCAGCCACAGGGGGCAGGGGGACGAGCAGTACTTC
NA	TRBD2	TRBV9	TRBJ2-1	CASSVAAGVYYNEQFF	TGTGCCAGCAGCGTAGCAGCGGGAGTTTACTACAATGAGCAGTTCTTC
NA	NA	TRBV24-1	TRBJ2-3	CAVLEESTDTQYF	TGTGCCGTCCTAGAGGAGAGCACAGATACGCAGTATTTT
NA	TRBD1	TRBV7-3	TRBJ1-5	CASRLIGTVYFNQPQHF	TGTGCCAGCAGGCTGATAGGGACAGTGTATTTCAATCAGCCCCAGCATTTT
NA	NA	TRBV7-2	TRBJ2-5	CASSLALGAAETQYF	TGTGCCAGCAGCTTAGCGCTGGGGGCGGCTGAGACCCAGTACTTC